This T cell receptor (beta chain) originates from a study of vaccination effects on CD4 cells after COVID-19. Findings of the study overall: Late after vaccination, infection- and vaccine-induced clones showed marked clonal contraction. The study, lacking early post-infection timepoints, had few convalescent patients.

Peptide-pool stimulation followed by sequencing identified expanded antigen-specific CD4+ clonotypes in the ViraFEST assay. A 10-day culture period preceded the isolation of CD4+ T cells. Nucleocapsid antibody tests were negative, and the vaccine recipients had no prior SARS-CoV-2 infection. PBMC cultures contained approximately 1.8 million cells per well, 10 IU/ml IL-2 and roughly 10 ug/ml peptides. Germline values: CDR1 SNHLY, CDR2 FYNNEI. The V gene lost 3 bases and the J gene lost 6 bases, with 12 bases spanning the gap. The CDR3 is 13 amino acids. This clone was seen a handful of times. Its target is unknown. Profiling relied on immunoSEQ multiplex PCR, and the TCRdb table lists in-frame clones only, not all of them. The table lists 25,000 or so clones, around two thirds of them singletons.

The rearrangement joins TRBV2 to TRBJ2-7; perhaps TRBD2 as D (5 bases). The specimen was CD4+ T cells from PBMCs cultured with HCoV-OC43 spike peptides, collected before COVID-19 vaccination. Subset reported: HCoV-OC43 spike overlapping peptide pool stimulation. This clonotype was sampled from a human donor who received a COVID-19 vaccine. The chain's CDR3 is CASSDVGRAEQYF. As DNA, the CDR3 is TGTGCCAGCAGTGACGTAGGGCGGGCCGAGCAGTACTTC.